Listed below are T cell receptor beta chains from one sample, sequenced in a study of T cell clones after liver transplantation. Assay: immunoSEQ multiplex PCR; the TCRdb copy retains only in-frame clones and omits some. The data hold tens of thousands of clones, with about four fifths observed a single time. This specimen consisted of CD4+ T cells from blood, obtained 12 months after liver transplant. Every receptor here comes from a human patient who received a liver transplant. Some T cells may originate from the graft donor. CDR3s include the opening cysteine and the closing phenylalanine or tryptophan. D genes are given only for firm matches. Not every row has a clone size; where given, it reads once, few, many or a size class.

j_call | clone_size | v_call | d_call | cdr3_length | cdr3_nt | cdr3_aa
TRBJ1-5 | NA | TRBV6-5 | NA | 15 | TGTGCCAGCAGTTCTGTGGACGGTTACAATCAGCCCCAGCATTTT | CASSSVDGYNQPQHF
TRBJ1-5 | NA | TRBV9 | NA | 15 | TGTGCCAGCAGCGTAGAGGCAGGGAGTAATCAGCCCCAGCATTTT | CASSVEAGSNQPQHF
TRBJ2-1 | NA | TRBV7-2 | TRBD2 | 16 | TGTGCCAGCAGCACACAGAGCGGGGGTTCGTACAATGAGCAGTTCTTC | CASSTQSGGSYNEQFF
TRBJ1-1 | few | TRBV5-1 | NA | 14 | TGCGCCAGCAGCGTGGACACCCGGGGCACTGAAGCTTTCTTT | CASSVDTRGTEAFF
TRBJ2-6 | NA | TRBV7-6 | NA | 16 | TGTGCCAGCAGCCTTAGCAGGCAATCTGGGGCCAACGTCCTGACTTTC | CASSLSRQSGANVLTF
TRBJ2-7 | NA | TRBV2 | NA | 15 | TGTGCCACCCGGGAAGGTGGAACACCGGGAGTGGAGCAGTACTTC | CATREGGTPGVEQYF
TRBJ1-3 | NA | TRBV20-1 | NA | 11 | TGCAGTGTCTTACAGGGAAACACCATATATTTT | CSVLQGNTIYF
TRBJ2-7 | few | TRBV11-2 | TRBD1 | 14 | TGTGCCAGCAGCTATTCCGGACAGGGTTACGAGCAGTACTTC | CASSYSGQGYEQYF
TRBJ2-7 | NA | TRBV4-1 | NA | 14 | TGCGCCAGCAGCCAAGATTGGGGGGGCTGGGAGCAGTACTTC | CASSQDWGGWEQYF
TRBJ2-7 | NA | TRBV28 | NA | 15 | TGTGCCAGCAGTACCGGAGTAGCGTATTCCTACGAGCAGTACTTC | CASSTGVAYSYEQYF
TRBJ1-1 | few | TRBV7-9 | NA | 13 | TGTGCCAGCAGCATTATAGAGAACACTGAAGCTTTCTTT | CASSIIENTEAFF
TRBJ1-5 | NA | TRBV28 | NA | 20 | TGTGCCAGCAGTTTATATCCCCTGCTGCCACAGGGTGGGGGCAATCAGCCCCAGCATTTT | CASSLYPLLPQGGGNQPQHF
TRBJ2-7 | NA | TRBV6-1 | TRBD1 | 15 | TGTGCCAGCAGAGACAGGGGGCGAAAGTCCTACGAGCAGTACTTC | CASRDRGRKSYEQYF
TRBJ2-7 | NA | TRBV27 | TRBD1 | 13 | TGTGCCAGCAGAGGGACAGGCCCAACTAGGGTGAACTTC | CASRGTGPTRVNF
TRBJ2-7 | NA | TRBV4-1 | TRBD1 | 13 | TGCGCCAGCAGCCAAGGGGACAGCCGCGAGCAGTACTTC | CASSQGDSREQYF
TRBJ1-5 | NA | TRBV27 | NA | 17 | TGTGCCAGCAGTTTTGCCCCTACAGGCTATAGCAATCAGCCCCAGCATTTT | CASSFAPTGYSNQPQHF
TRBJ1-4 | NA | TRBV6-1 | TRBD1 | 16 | TGTGCCAGCAGTGAAGCCCTACAGGGGGCTCGGGAAAAACTGTTTTTT | CASSEALQGAREKLFF
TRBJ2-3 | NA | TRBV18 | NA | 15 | TGTGCCAGCTCACCACCGAACTACCACACAGATACGCAGTATTTT | CASSPPNYHTDTQYF
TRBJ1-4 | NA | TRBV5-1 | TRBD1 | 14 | TGCGCCAGCAGCCCCGCCACAGGGGTGGAAAAACTGTTTTTT | CASSPATGVEKLFF
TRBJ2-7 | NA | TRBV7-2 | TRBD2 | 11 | TGTGCCAGCAGCTTCGGACTAGGGCAGTACTTC | CASSFGLGQYF
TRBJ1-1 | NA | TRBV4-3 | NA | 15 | TGCGCCAGCAGCCAACTGGGACGGCAGAACACTGAAGCTTTCTTT | CASSQLGRQNTEAFF
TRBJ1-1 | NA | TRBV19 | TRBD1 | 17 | TGTGCCAGTACCTCCGGGACAGGGATTCGGATGAACACTGAAGCTTTCTTT | CASTSGTGIRMNTEAFF
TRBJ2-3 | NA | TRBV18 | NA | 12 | TGTGCCAGCTCACGGAGCACAGATACGCAGTATTTT | CASSRSTDTQYF
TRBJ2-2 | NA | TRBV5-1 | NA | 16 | TGCGCCAGCAGCTTGGTTGGGACAACGAACACCGGGGAGCTGTTTTTT | CASSLVGTTNTGELFF
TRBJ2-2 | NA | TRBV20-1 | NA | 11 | TGCAGTGGGCAAAGGAACGGGGAGCTGTTTTTT | CSGQRNGELFF
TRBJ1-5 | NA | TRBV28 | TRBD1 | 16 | TGTGCCAGCAGTTCCCACGGACAGGCGAAGGATCAGCCCCAGCATTTT | CASSSHGQAKDQPQHF
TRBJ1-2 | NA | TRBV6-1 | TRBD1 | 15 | TGTGCCAGCAGCCCTGGACAGGCGGGGTACTATGGCTACACCTTC | CASSPGQAGYYGYTF
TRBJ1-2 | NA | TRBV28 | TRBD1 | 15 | TGTGCCAGCAGTCGTCCCGGGACAGGTGACTATGGCTACACCTTC | CASSRPGTGDYGYTF
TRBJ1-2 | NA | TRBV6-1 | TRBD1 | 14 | TGTGCCAGCAGTGAAGGGACAGGGGTAAAGGGCTACACCTTC | CASSEGTGVKGYTF
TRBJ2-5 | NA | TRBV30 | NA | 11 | TGTGCCTGGAGTAGGGGGGGGGAGCGGTACTTC | CAWSRGGERYF
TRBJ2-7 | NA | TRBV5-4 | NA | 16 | TGTGCCAGCAGCCCGCCAGGGCGGGAAGGCTCCTACGAGCAGTACTTC | CASSPPGREGSYEQYF
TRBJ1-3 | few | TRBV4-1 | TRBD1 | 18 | TGCGCCAGCAGCCAACCCGGGGGGGGACAGTACTCTGGAAACACCATATATTTT | CASSQPGGGQYSGNTIYF
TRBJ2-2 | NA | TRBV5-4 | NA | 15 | TGTGCCAGCAGCCAGACAAGCGGGCGGACCGGGGAGCTGTTTTTT | CASSQTSGRTGELFF
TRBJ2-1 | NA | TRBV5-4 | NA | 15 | TGTGCCAGCAGCTTGGTGGGCCGGAGGAGGAATGAGCAGTTCTTC | CASSLVGRRRNEQFF
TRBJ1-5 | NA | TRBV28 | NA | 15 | TGTGCCAGCACTCCTGTTGGGGGGAGCAATCAGCCCCAGCATTTT | CASTPVGGSNQPQHF
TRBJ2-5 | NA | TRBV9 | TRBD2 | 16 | TGTGCCAGCAGCCTTACGGGAGGACCACCCAAGGAGACCCAGTACTTC | CASSLTGGPPKETQYF
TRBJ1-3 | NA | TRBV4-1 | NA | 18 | TGCGCCAGCAGCCAAGGGGGGGGATCTCGCTTTCTTGGAAACACCATATATTTT | CASSQGGGSRFLGNTIYF
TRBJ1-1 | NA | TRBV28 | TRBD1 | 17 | TGTGCCAGCAGTTTATTTGGGAGGGACAGGGTGAACACTGAAGCTTTCTTT | CASSLFGRDRVNTEAFF
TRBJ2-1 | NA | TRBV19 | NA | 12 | TGTGCCAGTAGCTATAGTTACAATGAGCAGTTCTTC | CASSYSYNEQFF
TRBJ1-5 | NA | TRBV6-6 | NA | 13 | TGTGCCAGCAGCCCTTGGAGAAATCAGCCCCAGCATTTT | CASSPWRNQPQHF
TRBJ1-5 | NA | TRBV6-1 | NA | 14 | TGTGCCAGCAGCCAAAAAGGGCGGTATCAGCCCCAGCATTTT | CASSQKGRYQPQHF
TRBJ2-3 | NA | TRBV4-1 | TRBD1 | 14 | TGCGCCAGCAGCCACGGGACAGGGGTAGATACGCAGTATTTT | CASSHGTGVDTQYF
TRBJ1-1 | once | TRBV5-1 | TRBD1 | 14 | TGCGCCAGCAGCTTACAGGGGGCCTACACTGAAGCTTTCTTT | CASSLQGAYTEAFF